This T cell receptor (beta chain) comes out of a study of blood T cell repertoires in COVID-19. As for the study in general: PBMCs, B-cell-depleted T cells, or T cells were the source of the cDNA or gDNA that made up the material.

Per the original data handling: Reference gene primers were amplified, and this amplification served to estimate nucleated cell counts. Libraries were prepared by immunoSEQ multiplex PCR; TCRdb keeps only in-frame clonotypes and omits some of them. Clone size and the V and J calls come from that table; the DNA yielded D and trimming. The sample has hundreds of thousands of clones; roughly 85% are singletons. Germline assignment: CDR1 SGHRS and CDR2 YFSETQ. The V gene end was trimmed by 4 bases and the J gene end by 3 bases; junction bases not matched to a gene: 3. The CDR3 is 14 amino acids. The V gene is TRBV5-1, the J gene TRBJ2-4, with 8 bases matching TRBD1. The sequenced sample consisted of peripheral blood. The receptor comes from a human donor in a cohort sampled during active COVID-19. The CDR3, as DNA: TGCGCCAGCAGCCCGACAGGGGACAAAAACATTCAGTACTTC. It translates to CASSPTGDKNIQYF.